A single sample is the source of the 21 T cell receptor beta chains below, sequenced in a study of graft-versus-host responses after intestinal transplantation (dated by TCRdb to about 2021). Their antigens remain unidentified. Libraries were prepared through the immunoSEQ multiplex PCR assay. This immuneACCESS table, as held by TCRdb, lists in-frame sequences with V and J called but not all clones. Of the missing ones, under half trace to an unresolved V gene in checked studies; the others have no known cause. The sample table contains some 81,000 clones; only one count was recorded for around nine tenths of them. Together, the top ten hold 0.3% to 0.4% of the sample. According to the study, the label for this sample's time point signals: cells obtained before transplantation from donor or recipient. Material: unstimulated CD4+ T cells sorted from spleen or lymph node cells, obtained before intestinal transplant. These receptors all stem from a human donor who received an intestinal transplant.

This chain uses TRBV5-1 with TRBJ2-3; TRBD2 is a possible D gene (5 bases). Germline V gives CDR1 SGHRS, CDR2 YFSETQ. The germline V and J ends were trimmed by 3 bases and 1 base, with 12 bases remaining between them. This CDR3 has 15 residues. The CDR3 reads CASSSTGRGTDTQYF. The CDR3 DNA is TGCGCCAGCAGCTCGACCGGGCGGGGCACAGATACGCAGTATTTT.

The rearrangement links TRBV5-6 to TRBJ2-3; D is perhaps TRBD2 (6 bases). V gave up 2 bases and J gave up 2 bases, with 12 bases separating them. CDR1 is SGHDT, CDR2 YYEEEE, per germline. CDR3 size: 15 residues. CDR3 amino acids: CASSFEGTYTDTQYF. For the CDR3, the DNA is TGTGCCAGCAGCTTCGAAGGGACTTACACAGATACGCAGTATTTT. The full variable domain, in which reference TRBV5-6 and TRBJ2-3 provide the parts outside the CDR3, is DAGVTQSPTHLIKTRGQQVTLRCSPKSGHDTVSWYQQALGQGPQFIFQYYEEEERQRGNFPDRFSGHQFPNYSSELNVNALLLGDSALYLCASSFEGTYTDTQYFGPGTRLTVL.

J is TRBJ1-4 and V is TRBV10-3; TRBD1 aligns across 9 bases. From germline, CDR1 is ENHRY and CDR2 SYGVKD. The CDR3 is 16 residues long. V lost 3 bases, J lost 8 bases, and 10 bases stayed unmatched. The CDR3 reads CAISDSLGQGREKLFF. CDR3 nucleotide sequence: TGTGCCATCAGTGATTCCCTCGGACAGGGGAGGGAAAAACTGTTTTTT.

The chain combines TRBV29-1 with TRBJ1-2; 8 positions agree with TRBD1. The CDR3 extends over 13 amino acids. Trimming removed 7 bases from V and 0 bases from J; junction bases left unmatched: 4. The V gene's germline CDR1 is SQVTM and CDR2 ANQGSEA. CDR3 coding DNA: TGCAGCGCCGCAGGGGGCCCTAACTATGGCTACACCTTC. Its protein is CSAAGGPNYGYTF.

The chain links TRBV6-6 to TRBJ2-1; a weak D match, TRBD1 (5 bases). Trimming removed 6 bases from V and 4 bases from J, with 19 bases in between. The CDR3 spans 16 residues. Germline-derived CDR1 and CDR2 are MNHNY and SVGAGI (reference sequence). The CDR3 here is CASSPGSGLGYNEQFF. The CDR3 DNA is TGTGCCAGCAGCCCCGGGTCAGGGCTAGGGTACAATGAGCAGTTCTTC.

V gene TRBV30 combines with J gene TRBJ2-1; D call uncertain. V shed 7 bases and J shed 0 bases, with 10 bases lying between them. Germline CDR1 GTSNPN, CDR2 SVGIG (reference sequence). The CDR3 loop spans 13 amino acids. The CDR3 DNA is TGTGCCTCCCTACCGAGCTCCTACAATGAGCAGTTCTTC. Amino acid sequence: CASLPSSYNEQFF.

This chain joins TRBV7-8 and TRBJ2-7; TRBD1 might be the D (5 bases). V was cut by 3 bases and J by 2 bases, with 14 bases left in between. Germline V gives CDR1 SGHVS, CDR2 FQNEAQ. The CDR3 consists of 15 residues. Written as DNA, the CDR3 is TGTGCCAGCAGCTTTGGGGCCAGTAGCACCTACGAGCAGTACTTC. It encodes CASSFGASSTYEQYF.

The rearrangement uses TRBV5-6 and TRBJ2-3, with 10 nucleotides matching TRBD2. The CDR3 consists of 15 residues. The J segment lost 5 bases and the V segment lost 4 bases, leaving 7 bases of the junction unmatched. Per the germline V gene, CDR1 is SGHDT and CDR2 is YYEEEE. The CDR3 loop reads CASSRSGGALDTQYF. Written as DNA, the CDR3 is TGTGCCAGCAGCCGGAGCGGGGGGGCTTTAGATACGCAGTATTTT.

The rearrangement joins TRBV5-1 to TRBJ2-3; the match to TRBD2 covers 11 bases. V lost 0 bases to trimming and J lost 0 bases; unmatched junction nucleotides: 9. This CDR3 has 19 residues. Germline V gene lookup returns CDR1 SGHRS and CDR2 YFSETQ. This CDR3 is CASSLAPSGGSPSTDTQYF. The CDR3 bases are TGCGCCAGCAGCTTGGCCCCTAGCGGGGGGTCTCCTAGCACAGATACGCAGTATTTT.

The chain joins TRBV6-6 to TRBJ2-5; TRBD2 matches at 11 bases. Germline V gene sequence: CDR1 MNHNY, CDR2 SVGAGI (reference sequence). The V and J ends lost 6 bases and 5 bases, in that order; junction bases with no gene match: 2. This CDR3 spans 13 amino acids. The CDR3, as DNA: TGTGCCAGCAGCCGGACTAGCGGGGAGACCCAGTACTTC. This gives the protein CASSRTSGETQYF.

This chain joins TRBV20-1 and TRBJ1-2; 7 bases are shared with TRBD1. Looked up from germline, CDR1 is DFQATT and CDR2 is SNEGSKA (reference sequence). J was trimmed by 3 bases and V by 6 bases; bases with no gene match: 1. This CDR3 has 11 amino acids. The CDR3 is CSAGTDYGYTF. Written as DNA, the CDR3 is TGCAGTGCCGGGACAGACTATGGCTACACCTTC.

The chain uses TRBV5-4 and TRBJ1-1, with D perhaps TRBD1 (5 bases). The CDR3 is 14 residues long. In germline, CDR1 is SGHNT, CDR2 YYREEE (reference sequence). Trimming removed 4 bases at V and 3 bases at J, with 13 bases between. CDR3 nucleotide sequence: TGTGCCAGCAGCCTACGGGCCAGGGACACTGAAGCTTTCTTT. Protein sequence: CASSLRARDTEAFF.

This chain joins TRBV11-2 and TRBJ1-1, with 10 bases aligning to TRBD1. CDR3 size: 16 residues. V shed 5 bases, J shed 3 bases, and the junction held 9 bases outside the gene matches. Germline CDR1 SGHAT, CDR2 FQNNGV. Written as DNA, the CDR3 is TGTGCCAGCAGCCTCCGACAGGGGGCGAGTGACACTGAAGCTTTCTTT. Translation: CASSLRQGASDTEAFF.

This clone was detected a few times. The V and J genes are TRBV10-2 and TRBJ1-1; 8 positions match TRBD1. With 0 bases clipped from V and 4 bases from J, the junction kept 10 bases outside the gene matches. The V gene's germline CDR1 is WSHSY and CDR2 SAAADI. The CDR3 sequence is 17 residues long. The chain's CDR3 is CASSESWQGAIVTEAFF. The CDR3 DNA is TGCGCCAGCAGTGAGTCGTGGCAGGGGGCTATCGTCACTGAAGCTTTCTTT.

On this clone itself: One end of the junction fails to match germline, which may point to a read error. The chain has TRBV7-7 and TRBJ2-1, with TRBD1 matching over 7 bases. Germline assignment: CDR1 SSHAT and CDR2 FNYEAQ (reference sequence). The CDR3 consists of 15 residues. The CDR3 spells CASSFGDRTYNEQFF. In DNA form, the CDR3 reads TGTGCTAGCAGCTTTGGGGACAGAACCTACAATGAGCAGTTCTTC.

The chain joins TRBV20-1 to TRBJ1-1; D unresolved. This CDR3 is 11 amino acids long. The V end lost 3 bases, the J end lost 8 bases, and 10 bases lay between the germline ends. Germline V gene lookup returns CDR1 DFQATT and CDR2 SNEGSKA (reference sequence). The CDR3 is CSAREFEEAFF. For the CDR3, the DNA is TGCAGTGCTAGGGAGTTTGAGGAAGCTTTCTTT.

This chain connects TRBV28 to TRBJ1-5, with unresolved D. The CDR3 consists of 12 residues. Trimming pared 8 bases from V and 4 bases from J, leaving 9 bases between. CDR1 and CDR2 from the germline V gene are MDHEN and SYDVKM. CDR3 residues: CASDQENQPQHF. The CDR3 region has the DNA TGTGCCAGCGACCAGGAAAATCAGCCCCAGCATTTT.

The chain employs TRBV28 and TRBJ2-1; D unresolved. The CDR3 consists of 11 residues. V was clipped by 5 bases and J by 7 bases, with 6 bases between them. Germline V CDR1 and CDR2: MDHEN, SYDVKM. The CDR3 spells CASSVNNEQFF. CDR3 sequence (DNA): TGTGCCAGCAGTGTCAATAATGAGCAGTTCTTC.

V gene TRBV5-4 combines with J gene TRBJ2-7; 8 bases are a match to TRBD1. This CDR3 comprises 15 residues. From germline, CDR1 is SGHNT and CDR2 YYREEE (reference sequence). V dropped 0 bases and J dropped 6; count of bases not matched to a gene: 8. CDR3 region: CASSLGTGSLREQYF. The DNA for the CDR3 is TGTGCCAGCAGCTTGGGGACAGGGTCTCTCCGCGAGCAGTACTTC.

The rearrangement links TRBV2 to TRBJ1-1; D is undetermined. The CDR3 has 12 amino acids. Germline loops: CDR1 SNHLY, CDR2 FYNNEI. Deletions cut 5 bases from V and 2 bases from J, with 6 bases between. CDR3 bases: TGTGCCAGCAGTTACAGTAACACTGAAGCTTTCTTT. Residues: CASSYSNTEAFF.

The chain has TRBV11-2 and TRBJ2-2; D not resolved. The V end lost 5 bases, the J end lost 4 bases, and 11 bases lay between the germline ends. From germline, CDR1 is SGHAT and CDR2 FQNNGV. The length of the CDR3 is 14 residues. CDR3 in DNA: TGTGCCAGCAGCCCCCAACTGAGCACCGGGGAGCTGTTTTTT. Protein sequence: CASSPQLSTGELFF.